Listed below are T cell receptor beta chains from one sample, sequenced in a study of blood T cell repertoires in COVID-19. TCRdb keeps only in-frame clones here, not all; method: immunoSEQ multiplex PCR. The sample holds about 170,000 clones; about 87% are singletons and the top ten take 2.5% to 3%. The source material was peripheral blood. The origin of the receptors is a woman aged 80 or over with COVID-19, enrolled during active disease. Each CDR3 is given with its conserved first and last residue. The D gene is left open where the match is weak. Some rows mark clone size as missing; the rest say once, few, many or name a class of expanded clone.

D gene: TRBD1; J gene: TRBJ1-5; clone size: -; V gene: TRBV19; CDR3 DNA: TGTGCCAGTAGTTCGGGACAGGGCGATCAGCCCCAGCATTTT; CDR3 protein: CASSSGQGDQPQHF
D gene: -; J gene: TRBJ1-3; clone size: -; V gene: TRBV6-5; CDR3 DNA: TGTGCCAGCAGTTACTCAGGCGGATTCTCTGGAAACACCATATATTTT; CDR3 protein: CASSYSGGFSGNTIYF
D gene: TRBD1; J gene: TRBJ2-7; clone size: -; V gene: TRBV14; CDR3 DNA: TGTGCCAGCAGCCAGGTTCTCGACAGGGCCGAGCAGTACTTC; CDR3 protein: CASSQVLDRAEQYF
D gene: TRBD1; J gene: TRBJ1-2; clone size: -; V gene: TRBV7-3; CDR3 DNA: TGTGCCAGCAGTCCCGACAGGGGAGGCGGCTACACCTTC; CDR3 protein: CASSPDRGGGYTF
D gene: TRBD2; J gene: TRBJ2-5; clone size: -; V gene: TRBV11-2; CDR3 DNA: TGTGCCAGCAGCCCAAGAGCGGGGGCTGGGCAAGAGACCCAGTACTTC; CDR3 protein: CASSPRAGAGQETQYF
D gene: -; J gene: TRBJ1-6; clone size: -; V gene: TRBV28; CDR3 DNA: TGTGCCAGCAGTCCTTGGGCATCACCCCTCCACTTT; CDR3 protein: CASSPWASPLHF
D gene: -; J gene: TRBJ2-7; clone size: -; V gene: TRBV7-3; CDR3 DNA: TGTGCCAGCAGCGCGTCTCGGGACTCTCTCGCCTACGAGCAGTACTTC; CDR3 protein: CASSASRDSLAYEQYF
D gene: -; J gene: TRBJ2-7; clone size: -; V gene: TRBV9; CDR3 DNA: TGTGCAGAAAAATCAAGCGGATCCTACGAGCAGTACTTC; CDR3 protein: CAEKSSGSYEQYF
D gene: TRBD1; J gene: TRBJ2-5; clone size: -; V gene: TRBV7-2; CDR3 DNA: TGTGCCAGCAGCTTAGGATGGACAGGGCCCTTAGGGACCCAGTACTTC; CDR3 protein: CASSLGWTGPLGTQYF
D gene: -; J gene: TRBJ1-4; clone size: -; V gene: TRBV5-1; CDR3 DNA: TGCGCCAGCAGCTCCCAGACGGGGGGTGTTGAAAAACTGTTTTTT; CDR3 protein: CASSSQTGGVEKLFF
D gene: -; J gene: TRBJ1-2; clone size: -; V gene: TRBV7-9; CDR3 DNA: TGTGCCAGCAGCCGTATATTACAGGTTTATGGCTACACCTTC; CDR3 protein: CASSRILQVYGYTF
D gene: -; J gene: TRBJ1-5; clone size: -; V gene: TRBV18; CDR3 DNA: TGTGCCAGCTCACGGGTCCCAACTAACTCAAATCAGCCCCAGCATTTT; CDR3 protein: CASSRVPTNSNQPQHF
D gene: TRBD1; J gene: TRBJ1-5; clone size: -; V gene: TRBV5-6; CDR3 DNA: TGTGCCAGCAGCACCCGGGACAGGGTGGCGCCCCAGCATTTT; CDR3 protein: CASSTRDRVAPQHF
D gene: -; J gene: TRBJ1-4; clone size: once; V gene: TRBV19; CDR3 DNA: TGTGCCAGTAGTCGGGGAAGCCGTGAAAAACTGTTTTTT; CDR3 protein: CASSRGSREKLFF
D gene: TRBD2; J gene: TRBJ2-1; clone size: -; V gene: TRBV4-2; CDR3 DNA: TGTGCCAGCAGCGGAGACCTACTAGCGGGAGCTGAGCAGTTCTTC; CDR3 protein: CASSGDLLAGAEQFF
D gene: -; J gene: TRBJ1-1; clone size: -; V gene: TRBV28; CDR3 DNA: TGTGCCAGCAGTTTAACTGTGAACAGGATTAGGGCTTTCTTT; CDR3 protein: CASSLTVNRIRAFF
D gene: -; J gene: TRBJ1-1; clone size: -; V gene: TRBV11-2; CDR3 DNA: TGTGCCAGCAGCCCTACGGGGACTGAAGCTTTCTTT; CDR3 protein: CASSPTGTEAFF
D gene: -; J gene: TRBJ2-4; clone size: -; V gene: TRBV6-1; CDR3 DNA: TGTGCCAGCAGTGATGGGGGGATAGCCAAAAACATTCAGTACTTC; CDR3 protein: CASSDGGIAKNIQYF
D gene: -; J gene: TRBJ2-5; clone size: once; V gene: TRBV7-2; CDR3 DNA: TGTGCCAGCAGCTTATCATCATCGGGGAATCAAGAGACCCAGTACTTC; CDR3 protein: CASSLSSSGNQETQYF
D gene: -; J gene: TRBJ2-1; clone size: -; V gene: TRBV5-1; CDR3 DNA: TGCGCCAGCAGCTTGGAGAGGTATGAGCAGTTCTTC; CDR3 protein: CASSLERYEQFF
D gene: -; J gene: TRBJ2-7; clone size: -; V gene: TRBV28; CDR3 DNA: TGTGCCAGCGCGGGGACAGCTCTATACGAGCAGTACTTC; CDR3 protein: CASAGTALYEQYF
D gene: TRBD1; J gene: TRBJ1-6; clone size: once; V gene: TRBV18; CDR3 DNA: TGTGCCAGCTCACCGACGGACAGGGGAAGGGGCTCACCCCTCCACTTT; CDR3 protein: CASSPTDRGRGSPLHF
D gene: TRBD2; J gene: TRBJ2-5; clone size: -; V gene: TRBV20-1; CDR3 DNA: TGCAGTGCTAGTTTGGTAGCGGGAGGCCCGCGAGGTGAGACCCAGTACTTC; CDR3 protein: CSASLVAGGPRGETQYF
D gene: -; J gene: TRBJ2-7; clone size: -; V gene: TRBV18; CDR3 DNA: TGTGCCAGCTCACCCCCTCGGACAGAGGGATTATTTCGGGAGCAGTACTTC; CDR3 protein: CASSPPRTEGLFREQYF
D gene: -; J gene: TRBJ2-7; clone size: -; V gene: TRBV18; CDR3 DNA: TGTGCCAGCTCTCCCGGGACTGATCCACACGAGCAGTACTTC; CDR3 protein: CASSPGTDPHEQYF
D gene: -; J gene: TRBJ1-4; clone size: -; V gene: TRBV6-5; CDR3 DNA: TGTGCCAGCAGTTGGACGGGGACAACTAATGAAAAACTGTTTTTT; CDR3 protein: CASSWTGTTNEKLFF
D gene: -; J gene: TRBJ2-5; clone size: few; V gene: TRBV20-1; CDR3 DNA: TGCAGTGCTCACAAGGGGGAGACCCAGTACTTC; CDR3 protein: CSAHKGETQYF
D gene: TRBD2; J gene: TRBJ2-1; clone size: -; V gene: TRBV6-5; CDR3 DNA: TGTGCCAGCAGGAGCAGCGGGAAAGGTGATGAGCAGTTCTTC; CDR3 protein: CASRSSGKGDEQFF
D gene: TRBD1; J gene: TRBJ2-2; clone size: -; V gene: TRBV18; CDR3 DNA: TGTGCCAGCTCACCGCCTGGTACGACAGGGGGCACCGGGGAGCTGTTTTTT; CDR3 protein: CASSPPGTTGGTGELFF
D gene: -; J gene: TRBJ2-3; clone size: -; V gene: TRBV5-6; CDR3 DNA: TGTGCCAGCAGCCATTCCCGGCTAGCGAACACAGATACGCAGTATTTT; CDR3 protein: CASSHSRLANTDTQYF
D gene: -; J gene: TRBJ1-5; clone size: -; V gene: TRBV2; CDR3 DNA: TGTGCCAGCAGTGAAGCAACTTTCGGCAATCAGCCCCAGCATTTT; CDR3 protein: CASSEATFGNQPQHF
D gene: -; J gene: TRBJ2-5; clone size: once; V gene: TRBV6-2/TRBV6-3; CDR3 DNA: TGTGCCAGCAGTTACCGGTCAGGTCGGGGTACACGTTCGGAGACCCAGTACTTC; CDR3 protein: CASSYRSGRGTRSETQYF
D gene: -; J gene: TRBJ1-5; clone size: -; V gene: TRBV24-1; CDR3 DNA: TGTGCCACCAGTGGGGGAGGAAATCAGCCCCAGCATTTT; CDR3 protein: CATSGGGNQPQHF
D gene: TRBD1; J gene: TRBJ1-1; clone size: -; V gene: TRBV9; CDR3 DNA: TGTGCCAGCAGCCCGGGACAGACGGCGAACACTGAAGCTTTCTTT; CDR3 protein: CASSPGQTANTEAFF
D gene: -; J gene: TRBJ2-7; clone size: -; V gene: TRBV19; CDR3 DNA: TGTGCCAGTAGTACGCGAATGGACGAGCAGTACTTC; CDR3 protein: CASSTRMDEQYF
D gene: TRBD1; J gene: TRBJ1-3; clone size: -; V gene: TRBV28; CDR3 DNA: TGTGCCAGCAGTCCTCCTGGACAGGGAATCACTGGAAACACCATATATTTT; CDR3 protein: CASSPPGQGITGNTIYF
D gene: -; J gene: TRBJ2-1; clone size: -; V gene: TRBV5-6; CDR3 DNA: TGTGCCAGCAGCTTGTCGGTTCGGGGTGAGCAGTTCTTC; CDR3 protein: CASSLSVRGEQFF
D gene: -; J gene: TRBJ1-5; clone size: -; V gene: TRBV6-2/TRBV6-3; CDR3 DNA: TGTGCCAGCAGTTACTACGGACAGCCGGATCAGCCCCAGCATTTT; CDR3 protein: CASSYYGQPDQPQHF
D gene: -; J gene: TRBJ1-5; clone size: -; V gene: TRBV6-2/TRBV6-3; CDR3 DNA: TGTGCCAGCAGTAGCGACAGCTATCAGCCCCAGCATTTT; CDR3 protein: CASSSDSYQPQHF
D gene: TRBD1; J gene: TRBJ1-2; clone size: -; V gene: TRBV6-2/TRBV6-3; CDR3 DNA: TGTGCCAGCAGACCTACAGGGGGAGCTAACTATGGCTACACCTTC; CDR3 protein: CASRPTGGANYGYTF
D gene: -; J gene: TRBJ1-5; clone size: -; V gene: TRBV27; CDR3 DNA: TGTGCCAGCAGTTTAAGGGGGAATCAGCCCCAGCATTTT; CDR3 protein: CASSLRGNQPQHF